Shown below are 26 T cell receptor beta chains from a single sample sequenced in a study of blood T cells in healthy people across ages (dated by TCRdb to the mid-2010s). Libraries were constructed by 5' RACE. The data were produced on an Illumina HiSeq 2500. A second PCR of roughly 6 to 11 cycles was run with a J-beta primer mix and a sample-barcoded 5' primer. TCRdb trimmed public reads at Q25 via fastp, called clones via MiXCR and kept in-frame beta chains. Rows are unified per CDR3 protein, each entry keeping the most common DNA and genes. A total of some 1,500,000 distinct CDR3 sequences appear in this sample, under 55% of them only once. Clones ranked in the top ten supply under 5% of the sample. The source material was blood. The origin of the receptors is a woman between 18 and 29 years old in good health.

This clonotype was found a few times. The chain couples TRBV5-1 to TRBJ1-2; D remains unclear. The CDR3 covers 13 residues. CDR1 is SGHRS, CDR2 YFSETQ, per germline. V was shortened by 3 bases and J by 4 bases, with 10 bases between the two germline ends. CDR3 DNA sequence: TGCGCCAGCAGCTACCAGGAGACCTATGGCTACACCTTC. Protein product: CASSYQETYGYTF.

The rearrangement links TRBV29-1 to TRBJ2-7; TRBD2 might be the D (6 bases). The V end was cut by 6 bases, the J end by 1 base, with 22 bases between. CDR1 is SQVTM and CDR2 is ANQGSEA in the germline V gene. The CDR3 totals 16 residues. The DNA for the CDR3 is TGCAGCGTGAAACCGGGGGTCGGGCCTTCTTCCTACGAGCAGTACTTC. Its translation: CSVKPGVGPSSYEQYF.

This clonotype was counted only a few times. This rearrangement joins TRBV10-3 to TRBJ2-1; D tentatively fits TRBD1 or TRBD2 (5 bases each). This CDR3 has 15 amino acids. Germline V gene sequence: CDR1 ENHRY, CDR2 SYGVKD. The germline V and J ends were trimmed by 3 bases and 4 bases, with 13 bases remaining between them. The CDR3 protein is CAISDVPGPYNEQFF. In DNA form, the CDR3 reads TGTGCCATCAGTGATGTGCCGGGACCGTACAATGAGCAGTTCTTC.

The V gene is TRBV7-9, the J gene TRBJ2-2, with 7 bases that match TRBD1. Germline V CDR1 and CDR2: SEHNR, FQNEAQ (reference sequence). J lost 3 bases, V lost 6 bases, and 10 bases had no gene match. The CDR3 runs 16 residues. The CDR3 DNA reads as TGTGCCAGCAGTCCACCAGGGGGAAAGGACACCGGGGAGCTGTTTTTT. Amino acid sequence: CASSPPGGKDTGELFF.

This sequence joins TRBV9 and TRBJ2-1; 9 nucleotides agree with TRBD2. Germline V lookup: CDR1 SGDLS, CDR2 YYNGEE. The length of the CDR3 is 16 residues. V shed 3 bases, J shed 2 bases, and the junction held 6 bases outside the gene matches. The CDR3 is CASSGVAGDPYNEQFF. CDR3 nucleotides: TGTGCCAGCAGCGGAGTAGCGGGGGACCCCTACAATGAGCAGTTCTTC.

This clonotype has only a few counts. This chain joins TRBV6-5 and TRBJ1-2; D is unresolved. From germline, CDR1 is MNHEY and CDR2 SVGAGI. The CDR3 length is 15 residues. V dropped 0 bases and J dropped 5 bases, with 13 bases sitting between them. The CDR3 here is CASSYSTSAIYGYTF. CDR3 sequence (DNA): TGTGCCAGCAGTTACTCGACAAGCGCTATATATGGCTACACCTTC.

This clonotype came up a few times. The CDR3 protein is CASSSRQTSTDTQYF. The CDR3, as DNA: TGTGCCAGCAGCTCAAGACAGACTAGCACAGATACGCAGTATTTT. The chain links TRBV3-1 to TRBJ2-3; a weak D match, TRBD1 (5 bases). Trimming pared 5 bases from V and 0 bases from J, leaving 12 bases between. The CDR3 sequence is 15 residues long. In germline, CDR1 is LGHDT, CDR2 YNNKEL (reference sequence).

The chain links TRBV20-1 to TRBJ2-5; D is perhaps TRBD2 (5 bases). V gave up 5 bases and J gave up 0 bases, with 10 bases separating them. The CDR3 extends over 13 amino acids. The germline V gene has CDR1 DFQATT and CDR2 SNEGSKA (reference sequence). CDR3 coding DNA: TGCAGTGCTGGAGGACCTAACCAAGAGACCCAGTACTTC. It encodes CSAGGPNQETQYF.

The genes are TRBV7-9 and TRBJ1-2; a possible D gene is TRBD1 (5 bases). The CDR3 consists of 14 residues. V was shortened by 0 bases and J by 4 bases, with 9 bases between the two germline ends. The germline V gene encodes CDR1 SEHNR and CDR2 FQNEAQ (reference sequence). CDR3 nucleotide sequence: TGTGCCAGCAGCTTAGCAGGGGAAAGCTATGGCTACACCTTC. Amino acids: CASSLAGESYGYTF.

The chain couples TRBV28 to TRBJ1-5; D unclear. CDR3 length: 12 residues. Germline V lookup: CDR1 MDHEN, CDR2 SYDVKM. The V gene lost 2 bases and the J gene lost 7 bases, with 6 bases spanning the gap. This CDR3 is CASSLNHQPQHF. The CDR3 region has the DNA TGTGCCAGCAGTTTAAACCACCAGCCCCAGCATTTT.

The V and J genes are TRBV5-1 and TRBJ2-5; 7 nucleotides align to TRBD1. CDR1 is SGHRS, CDR2 YFSETQ, per germline. This CDR3 contains 13 residues. V lost 7 bases to trimming and J lost 2 bases; unmatched junction nucleotides: 5. The CDR3 DNA is TGCGCCAGCTGTTACAGGGGACAAGAGACCCAGTACTTC. Translated, it gives CASCYRGQETQYF.

This clonotype has a handful of counts. This chain uses TRBV5-1 with TRBJ1-5; TRBD1 matches 8 bases. This CDR3 contains 14 residues. The trim removed 0 bases at V and 7 bases at J, leaving 3 bases unmatched. Germline V CDR1 and CDR2: SGHRS, YFSETQ. CDR3 DNA: TGCGCCAGCAGCTTGGGGGCAGGGGGCCAGCCCCAGCATTTT. It encodes CASSLGAGGQPQHF.

This clonotype was recorded a few times. DNA for the CDR3: TGTGCCAGCTCAGATTACTTGGGGGACACTGAAGCTTTCTTT. This gives the protein CASSDYLGDTEAFF. This chain links TRBV18 with TRBJ1-1, with a weak D call TRBD1 (5 bases). The V end lost 5 bases, the J end lost 3 bases, and 13 bases lay between the germline ends. Per the germline V gene, CDR1 is KGHSH and CDR2 is LQKENI. The CDR3 length is 14 residues. Combining the CDR3 with reference TRBV18 and TRBJ1-1 gives the whole variable domain NAGVMQNPRHLVRRRGQEARLRCSPMKGHSHVYWYRQLPEEGLKFMVYLQKENIIDESGMPKERFSAEFPKEGPSILRIQQVVRGDSAAYFCASSDYLGDTEAFFGQGTRLTVV.

This clonotype has just a few counts. The J gene is TRBJ2-5, the V gene TRBV20-1; TRBD2 is a possible D gene (7 bases). This CDR3 contains 14 residues. The germline V gene encodes CDR1 DFQATT and CDR2 SNEGSKA (reference sequence). The V and J ends lost 5 bases and 2 bases respectively, with 15 bases between them. The CDR3 DNA is TGCAGTGCTCAGTGGCGGGGGCCGCAAGAGACCCAGTACTTC. It yields the protein CSAQWRGPQETQYF.

The V call is TRBV20-1, the J call TRBJ2-1; tentative D call: TRBD1 (6 bases). V was trimmed by 6 bases and J by 3 bases, leaving 9 bases between them. Germline assignment: CDR1 DFQATT and CDR2 SNEGSKA (reference sequence). CDR3 length equals 12 residues. CDR3 protein: CSAEGDYNEQFF. The CDR3 DNA reads TGCAGTGCCGAGGGGGACTACAATGAGCAGTTCTTC.

V usage is TRBV20-1 and J usage is TRBJ1-2; tentatively, D is TRBD1 (5 bases). There are 14 residues in the CDR3. In germline, CDR1 is DFQATT, CDR2 SNEGSKA (reference sequence). V was cut by 0 bases and J by 6 bases, with 14 bases left in between. The CDR3 reads CSARDLQGTDGYTF. DNA of the CDR3: TGCAGTGCTAGAGATCTCCAGGGAACAGATGGCTACACCTTC.

This clonotype was recorded only once. The chain links TRBV10-3 to TRBJ1-4; D possibly corresponds to TRBD1 (5 bases). The CDR3 consists of 13 residues. Germline V gene lookup returns CDR1 ENHRY and CDR2 SYGVKD. V was trimmed by 6 bases and J by 8 bases, leaving 13 bases between them. Written as DNA, the CDR3 is TGTGCCATCAGCGGTGACGAGGGGGAAAAACTGTTTTTT. Translation gives CAISGDEGEKLFF.

This clonotype occurred many times. The chain uses TRBV6-2 or TRBV6-3 and TRBJ1-5; D not certain. Trimming removed 8 bases at V and 5 bases at J, with 19 bases between. The CDR3 consists of 15 residues. Germline values: CDR1 MNHEY, CDR2 SVGEGT. The CDR3 loop is CASVTDGSADQPQHF. Written as DNA, the CDR3 is TGTGCCAGCGTTACGGACGGAAGCGCGGATCAGCCCCAGCATTTT.

V is TRBV18 and J is TRBJ2-1; 9 nucleotides line up with TRBD2. CDR3 size: 16 residues. Germline trimming cut 1 base from V and 9 bases from J; bases unmatched to any gene: 10. Germline V CDR1 and CDR2: KGHSH, LQKENI. DNA for the CDR3: TGTGCCAGCTCACCACAAGGTAGCGGGAGTGGGAGTGAGCAGTTCTTC. Translating it yields CASSPQGSGSGSEQFF.

On this clonotype: A read error may produce the germline difference seen at one junction end. The chain is built from TRBV18 and TRBJ2-4; 7 bases agree with TRBD2. With the DNA end fitting TRBJ2-7 better, the J assignment may be wrong. Germline lookup yields CDR1 KGHSH and CDR2 LQKENI. The CDR3 has 14 residues. The CDR3 DNA reads TGTGCCGGCTCACCACCGGGACTAACCTACGAGCAGTACTTC. Protein: CAGSPPGLTYEQYF.

This clonotype was found many times. CDR3 region: CASSFGQYEQYF. DNA for the CDR3: TGTGCCAGCAGCTTCGGACAGTACGAGCAGTACTTC. J is TRBJ2-7 and V is TRBV13, with D perhaps TRBD1 (6 bases). The CDR3 length is 12 residues. The germline V gene has CDR1 PRHDT and CDR2 FYEKMQ (reference sequence). Trimming removed 3 bases from V and 4 bases from J, with 7 bases in between.

The J gene is TRBJ2-6, the V gene TRBV25-1; a weak D match, TRBD1 (5 bases). Germline assignment: CDR1 MGHDK and CDR2 SYGVNS. The ends were cut back, 1 base at V and 0 bases at J, with 7 bases in the middle. The CDR3 runs 16 residues. CDR3 nucleotides: TGTGCCAGCAGTGAATTTCAGGGCTCTGGGGCCAACGTCCTGACTTTC. This gives the protein CASSEFQGSGANVLTF. The full variable domain, rest sourced from reference TRBV25-1 and TRBJ2-6, is EADIYQTPRYLVIGTGKKITLECSQTMGHDKMYWYQQDPGMELHLIHYSYGVNSTEKGDLSSESTVSRIRTEHFPLTLESARPSHTSQYLCASSEFQGSGANVLTFGAGSRLTVL.

A few counts support this clonotype. The J gene is TRBJ1-4, the V gene TRBV12-3 or TRBV12-4, with no clear D. V was clipped by 6 bases and J by 7 bases, with 9 bases between them. This CDR3 has 12 amino acids. The DNA for the CDR3 is TGTGCCAGCAGCCGCGGAGGTGAAAAACTGTTTTTT. This codes for CASSRGGEKLFF.

This clonotype has only a few counts. The chain links TRBV4-3 to TRBJ2-5, with 12 bases lining up with TRBD2. The J call may be faulty, since TRBJ2-7 better matches the DNA end. The CDR3 is made up of 16 amino acids. CDR1 is LGHNA and CDR2 is YSLEER in the germline V gene. The CDR3 loop reads CASSQGLAGGPGEQYF. The DNA for the CDR3 is TGCGCCAGCAGCCAAGGGCTAGCGGGAGGGCCGGGCGAGCAGTACTTC.

This chain links TRBV24-1 with TRBJ2-1; TRBD1 matches at 7 bases. Germline CDR1 reads KGHDR; CDR2 reads SFDVKD. The CDR3 covers 16 residues. J gave up 6 bases and V 4 bases, and 11 bases lay outside the gene matches. CDR3 in amino acids: CATSESAAGGFNEQFF. In DNA form, the CDR3 reads TGTGCCACCAGTGAATCCGCCGCAGGGGGATTCAATGAGCAGTTCTTC.

The chain employs TRBV27 and TRBJ2-4; D remains unclear. Germline values: CDR1 MNHEY, CDR2 SMNVEV (reference sequence). The CDR3 runs 14 residues. The V end was cut by 2 bases, the J end by 15 bases, with 20 bases between. This CDR3 is CASSLPEQAYERYF. The DNA of the CDR3 is TGTGCCAGCAGTTTACCGGAGCAAGCCTACGAGCGGTACTTC.